Below, 24 T cell receptor beta chains from the same sample are listed, as sequenced in a study of OX40 agonist ivuxolimab in advanced cancers. The assay was immunoSEQ multiplex PCR, and TCRdb's table has in-frame clones only and misses some. The data hold more than 50,000 clones, with 75% to 85% observed a single time. The source material was CD4+ or CD8+ T cells sorted from blood, sampled in a trial of the OX40 agonist ivuxolimab. All receptors derive from an adult with an advanced solid tumor such as melanoma, head and neck, liver or kidney cancer.

The V call is TRBV6-1, the J call TRBJ2-3; D remains unclear. Trimming stripped 1 base from V and 4 bases from J, with 15 bases between. The CDR3 covers 16 residues. CDR1 and CDR2 from the germline V gene are MNHNS and SASEGT. The CDR3 DNA reads TGTGCCAGCAGTGAAGGTTCTAGAATTCAAGCAGATACGCAGTATTTT. This gives the protein CASSEGSRIQADTQYF.

The gene calls are TRBV6-6 and TRBJ1-4; the match to TRBD1 covers 7 bases. The ends lost 8 bases at V and 4 bases at J; junction bases unmatched: 4. Germline lookup yields CDR1 MNHNY and CDR2 SVGAGI (reference sequence). The CDR3 is 13 residues long. This chain's CDR3 is CASQGGVNEKLFF. CDR3 DNA: TGTGCCAGCCAAGGGGGCGTTAATGAAAAACTGTTTTTT.

This rearrangement joins TRBV5-4 to TRBJ2-5; D not certain. This CDR3 region has 15 residues. Germline CDR1 SGHNT, CDR2 YYREEE (reference sequence). The V end was cut by 4 bases, the J end by 1 base, with 14 bases between. The CDR3 sequence is CASSPEVISQETQYF. CDR3 in DNA: TGTGCCAGCAGCCCCGAGGTTATATCCCAAGAGACCCAGTACTTC.

The chain carries TRBV2 and TRBJ2-1; TRBD2 matches 9 bases. There are 14 residues in the CDR3. Losses at the gene ends were 6 bases for V and 5 bases for J; bases not matched to a gene: 5. From germline, CDR1 is SNHLY and CDR2 FYNNEI. For the CDR3, the DNA is TGTGCCAGCAGAGCTAGCGGGGTCAACAATGAGCAGTTCTTC. Translating it yields CASRASGVNNEQFF.

The chain is built from TRBV10-1 and TRBJ2-3; 7 nucleotides match TRBD2. The ends lost 5 bases at V and 4 bases at J; junction bases unmatched: 3. Germline assignment: CDR1 WNHNN and CDR2 SYGVQD (reference sequence). This CDR3 comprises 13 residues. The CDR3 nucleotides read TGCGCCAGCAGTAGGGCGGGGGCAGATACGCAGTATTTT. This translates into CASSRAGADTQYF.

V is TRBV9 and J is TRBJ2-2; D is unclear. The CDR3 totals 14 residues. Trimming left V 0 bases short and J 2 bases short, with 5 bases between. The V gene's germline CDR1 is SGDLS and CDR2 YYNGEE. CDR3 in amino acids: CASSVARNTGELFF. For the CDR3, the DNA is TGTGCCAGCAGCGTAGCCAGAAACACCGGGGAGCTGTTTTTT.

In this sample, this clone turned up a few times. The V call is TRBV6-1, the J call TRBJ1-2; unclear D gene. Deletions cut 4 bases from V and 10 bases from J, with 10 bases between. Germline V CDR1 and CDR2: MNHNS, SASEGT. This CDR3 is 11 amino acids long. The CDR3 region is CASSGYGHYTF. CDR3 DNA: TGTGCCAGCAGTGGATACGGTCACTACACCTTC.

V is TRBV5-1 and J is TRBJ2-5, with D tentatively TRBD1 (6 bases). The CDR3 runs 13 residues. Germline lookup yields CDR1 SGHRS and CDR2 YFSETQ. Trimming cost V 4 bases and J 5 bases, with 12 bases left between them. This chain's CDR3 is CASSPQGFETQYF. The CDR3, as DNA: TGCGCCAGCAGCCCACAGGGCTTCGAGACCCAGTACTTC.

CDR3 DNA sequence: TGTGCCAGCAGCTTAGGTGGGCGGAAGGGGTATGCAGATACGCAGTATTTT. It encodes CASSLGGRKGYADTQYF. The chain joins TRBV11-2 to TRBJ2-3; TRBD1 might be the D (5 bases). V was trimmed by 1 base and J by 4 bases, leaving 18 bases between them. The CDR3 is 17 residues long. The germline V gene has CDR1 SGHAT and CDR2 FQNNGV.

This chain connects TRBV5-1 to TRBJ1-6, with 10 bases lining up with TRBD1. There are 17 residues in the CDR3. The germline V gene encodes CDR1 SGHRS and CDR2 YFSETQ. Trimming at V came to 4 bases and at J to 10 bases, leaving 14 bases not matched to a gene. The CDR3 DNA sequence: TGCGCCAGCAGCCCAGATGGGGTGACAGGGGGCGGGTCACCCCTCCACTTT. This encodes CASSPDGVTGGGSPLHF.

This clone is medium-sized within its sample. CDR3 in amino acids: CASPGAGARGNTIYF. The DNA of the CDR3 is TGTGCCAGCCCCGGGGCGGGGGCGCGTGGAAACACCATATATTTT. The chain has TRBV11-2 and TRBJ1-3, with a weak D call TRBD1 (6 bases). V shed 8 bases and J shed 3 bases, with 17 bases lying between them. This CDR3 comprises 15 residues. CDR1 is SGHAT, CDR2 FQNNGV, per germline.

V is TRBV5-6 and J is TRBJ1-5; TRBD1 is a possible D gene (5 bases). V gave up 0 bases and J gave up 5 bases, with 6 bases separating them. Germline CDR1 reads SGHDT; CDR2 reads YYEEEE. The CDR3 runs to 13 residues. The CDR3 coding sequence is TGTGCCAGCAGCTTGGGCAGGGATCAGCCCCAGCATTTT. Translation gives CASSLGRDQPQHF.

The V gene is TRBV10-1, the J gene TRBJ2-3, with D tentatively TRBD2 (5 bases). V lost 0 bases to trimming and J lost 6 bases, with 10 bases between them. Germline V CDR1 and CDR2: WNHNN, SYGVQD (reference sequence). There are 14 residues in the CDR3. The CDR3 loop reads CASSESTRGDTQYF. CDR3 DNA sequence: TGCGCCAGCAGTGAGTCAACAAGAGGGGATACGCAGTATTTT.

This clone appeared once. J is TRBJ2-5 and V is TRBV7-2; no reliable D call. Per germline, CDR1 SGHTA and CDR2 FQGNSA. The CDR3 has 13 amino acids. V was clipped by 3 bases and J by 5 bases, with 10 bases between them. The CDR3 protein is CASSLYSLETQYF. The CDR3 coding sequence is TGTGCCAGCAGCTTGTATAGCCTGGAGACCCAGTACTTC.

This clone was picked up a small number of times. CDR3 in amino acids: CASGKGPNSPLHF. The CDR3 DNA follows: TGTGCCAGCGGGAAGGGGCCTAATTCACCCCTCCACTTT. The V gene is TRBV7-3, the J gene TRBJ1-6; maybe TRBD1 (5 bases). Trimming stripped 8 bases from V and 6 bases from J, with 11 bases between. The CDR3 sequence is 13 residues long. Looked up from germline, CDR1 is SGHTA and CDR2 is FQGTGA.

The chain joins TRBV7-2 to TRBJ1-1; weak D call: TRBD1 (5 bases). The CDR3 sequence is 15 residues long. Germline CDR1 is SGHTA and CDR2 is FQGNSA. V lost 1 base and J 5 bases, leaving 14 bases between the germline ends. The CDR3 loop reads CASSLDSRVGTEAFF. In nucleotides, the CDR3 is TGTGCCAGCAGCTTAGATTCCAGGGTGGGAACTGAAGCTTTCTTT.

The rearrangement uses TRBV6-1 and TRBJ2-5, with 7 bases identical to TRBD1. From germline, CDR1 is MNHNS and CDR2 SASEGT. Trimming removed 7 bases from V and 5 bases from J; junction bases left unmatched: 13. This CDR3 is 15 amino acids long. This chain's CDR3 is CASNVPARGRETQYF. The CDR3, as DNA: TGTGCCAGCAATGTGCCTGCAAGGGGGCGGGAGACCCAGTACTTC.

This clone came up once. The rearrangement uses TRBV10-2 and TRBJ2-1, with 7 bases identical to TRBD1. CDR3 length: 12 residues. The germline CDR1 and CDR2 sequences are WSHSY and SAAADI. Trimming cost V 6 bases and J 8 bases; bases outside gene matches: 4. The CDR3 reads CASRGDSDEQFF. In DNA form, the CDR3 reads TGCGCCAGCAGGGGGGACAGCGATGAGCAGTTCTTC.

The rearrangement joins TRBV7-2 to TRBJ1-1, with D unresolved. The CDR3 has 13 residues. The ends were cut back, 3 bases at V and 1 base at J, with 6 bases in the middle. Germline V gene lookup returns CDR1 SGHTA and CDR2 FQGNSA. The CDR3 region is CASSFVGNTEAFF. The DNA for the CDR3 is TGTGCCAGCAGCTTCGTAGGGAACACTGAAGCTTTCTTT.

The CDR3 sequence is CASEGGGLNTGELFF. In nucleotides, the CDR3 is TGTGCCAGCGAAGGCGGGGGCCTGAACACCGGGGAGCTGTTTTTT. This chain links TRBV28 with TRBJ2-2; the D gene is possibly TRBD2 (7 bases). The CDR3 extends over 15 amino acids. Trimming left V 8 bases short and J 1 base short, with 14 bases between. Germline assignment: CDR1 MDHEN and CDR2 SYDVKM.

The chain employs TRBV5-1 and TRBJ1-2; 10 positions match TRBD1. CDR1 and CDR2 from the germline V gene are SGHRS and YFSETQ. This CDR3 has 14 residues. The V segment lost 0 bases and the J segment 6 bases; nucleotides outside the gene matches: 2. CDR3 sequence reads: CASSLGQGAHGYTF. Here the CDR3 DNA reads TGCGCCAGCAGCTTGGGACAGGGGGCGCATGGCTACACCTTC.

The rearrangement uses TRBV9 and TRBJ2-4, with 8 bases aligning to TRBD2. Looked up from germline, CDR1 is SGDLS and CDR2 is YYNGEE. This CDR3 is built from 16 residues. Trimming took 0 bases from V and 6 from J; bases not matched to a gene: 8. The CDR3 protein is CASSVDGTRIGNIQYF. Here the CDR3 DNA reads TGTGCCAGCAGCGTAGACGGGACTAGAATAGGAAACATTCAGTACTTC.

The rearrangement links TRBV15 to TRBJ1-4; possibly TRBD1 for D (6 bases). The CDR3 extends over 15 amino acids. The V end was cut by 6 bases, the J end by 4 bases, with 15 bases between. CDR1 and CDR2 (germline): LNHNV, YYDKDF (reference sequence). The CDR3 coding sequence is TGTGCCACCAGGGGTCAAGGGGGGTTTAATGAAAAACTGTTTTTT. Translation: CATRGQGGFNEKLFF.

This clone was seen a few times. This chain connects TRBV19 to TRBJ1-1; no firm D call. CDR3 length: 14 amino acids. Trimming left V 0 bases short and J 0 bases short, with 5 bases between. Germline values: CDR1 LNHDA, CDR2 SQIVND (reference sequence). CDR3 residues: CASSIEGVNTEAFF. CDR3 DNA: TGTGCCAGTAGTATAGAGGGAGTGAACACTGAAGCTTTCTTT.